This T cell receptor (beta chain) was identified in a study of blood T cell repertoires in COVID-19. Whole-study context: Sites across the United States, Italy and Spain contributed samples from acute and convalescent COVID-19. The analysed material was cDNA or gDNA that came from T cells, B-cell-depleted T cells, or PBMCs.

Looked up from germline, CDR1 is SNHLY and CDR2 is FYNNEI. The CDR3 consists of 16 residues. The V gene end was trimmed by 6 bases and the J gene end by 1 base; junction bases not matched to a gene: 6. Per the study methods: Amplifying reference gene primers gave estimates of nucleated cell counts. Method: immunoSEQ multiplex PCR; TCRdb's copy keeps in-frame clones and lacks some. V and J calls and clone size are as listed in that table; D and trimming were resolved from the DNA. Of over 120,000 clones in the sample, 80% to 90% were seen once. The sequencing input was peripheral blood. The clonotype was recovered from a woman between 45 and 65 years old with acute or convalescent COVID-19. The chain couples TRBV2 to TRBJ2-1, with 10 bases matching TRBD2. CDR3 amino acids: CASRRTSGYSYNEQFF. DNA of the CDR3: TGTGCCAGCAGACGGACTAGCGGTTATTCCTACAATGAGCAGTTCTTC.